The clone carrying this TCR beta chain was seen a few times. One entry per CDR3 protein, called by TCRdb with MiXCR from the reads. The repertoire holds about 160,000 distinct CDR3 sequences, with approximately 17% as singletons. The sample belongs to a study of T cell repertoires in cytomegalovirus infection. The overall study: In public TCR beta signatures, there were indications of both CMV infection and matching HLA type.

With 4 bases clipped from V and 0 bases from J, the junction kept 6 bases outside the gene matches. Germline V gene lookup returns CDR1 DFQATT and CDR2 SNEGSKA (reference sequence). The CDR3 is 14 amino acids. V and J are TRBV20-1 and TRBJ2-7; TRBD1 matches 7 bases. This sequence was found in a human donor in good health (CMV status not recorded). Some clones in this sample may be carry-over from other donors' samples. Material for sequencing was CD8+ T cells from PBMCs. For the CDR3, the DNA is TGCAGTGCTACCCCGCGGACAGGCTCCTACGAGCAGTACTTC. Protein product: CSATPRTGSYEQYF.